This entry lists 31 T cell receptor beta chains sequenced from one sample in a study of blood T cell repertoires in COVID-19. Generated by immunoSEQ multiplex PCR, the TCRdb table keeps only in-frame clones and is missing some. The sample has approximately 75,000 clones, approximately 78% seen once. Input material: peripheral blood. These receptor sequences come from a human donor in a cohort sampled during active COVID-19.

This clone was counted a few times. The V call is TRBV9, the J call TRBJ1-4; D unclear. CDR3 length equals 16 residues. Trimming took 3 bases from V and 7 from J, leaving 19 bases between them. The V gene's germline CDR1 is SGDLS and CDR2 YYNGEE. This CDR3 reads CASSEGEALLGEKLFF. The CDR3 nucleotides read TGTGCCAGCAGCGAGGGAGAAGCACTTTTGGGTGAAAAACTGTTTTTT.

This rearrangement joins TRBV7-2 to TRBJ1-2, with D possibly being TRBD1 (6 bases). Per germline, CDR1 SGHTA and CDR2 FQGNSA. Trimming took 1 base from V and 4 from J, leaving 10 bases between them. This CDR3 has 14 amino acids. The CDR3 DNA reads as TGTGCCAGCAGCTTAGGGGACAATTCCTATGGCTACACCTTC. This encodes CASSLGDNSYGYTF.

This chain links TRBV19 with TRBJ1-3; the D gene is possibly TRBD1 (5 bases). V lost 3 bases and J lost 2, with 11 bases in between. The length of the CDR3 is 15 residues. The germline V gene has CDR1 LNHDA and CDR2 SQIVND (reference sequence). The CDR3 DNA is TGTGCCAGTAGTATGAAGGGGCCTCCTGGAAACACCATATATTTT. Residues: CASSMKGPPGNTIYF.

The J gene is TRBJ2-7, the V gene TRBV18; 10 nucleotides align to TRBD1. The germline CDR1 and CDR2 sequences are KGHSH and LQKENI. The J segment lost 7 bases and the V segment lost 0 bases, leaving 9 bases of the junction unmatched. The CDR3 contains 16 residues. The DNA for the CDR3 is TGTGCCAGCTCACCACCGCCAGGGACAGGGGCTGTAGAGCAGTACTTC. Encoded protein: CASSPPPGTGAVEQYF.

The chain links TRBV6-5 to TRBJ1-2; D is undetermined. V lost 6 bases and J lost 4, with 12 bases in between. CDR1 and CDR2 from the germline V gene are MNHEY and SVGAGI. CDR3 length: 13 amino acids. DNA of the CDR3: TGTGCCAGCAGGGTCGACATCCTCTATGGCTACACCTTC. Translating it yields CASRVDILYGYTF.

The CDR3 DNA reads as TGTGCCAGCAGCCAAGCCGGGACAGGCTACGAGCAGTACTTC. It encodes CASSQAGTGYEQYF. The rearrangement links TRBV3-1 (or the pseudogene TRBV3-2) to TRBJ2-7, with TRBD1 identical over 8 bases. V trimming: 1 base; J trimming: 3 bases; junction bases outside the gene matches: 2. Germline CDR1 and CDR2: LGHDT and YNNKEL (reference sequence). The CDR3 is 14 amino acids.

The chain is built from TRBV10-2 and TRBJ2-1; 9 positions agree with TRBD2. The CDR3 runs 17 residues. Germline lookup yields CDR1 WSHSY and CDR2 SAAADI. J gave up 6 bases and V 0 bases, and 9 bases lay outside the gene matches. For the CDR3, the DNA is TGCGCCAGCAGTGAGTCAGTGAGCGGGGGGCCTTCCAATGAGCAGTTCTTC. Amino acid sequence: CASSESVSGGPSNEQFF.

This clone was picked up one time. The rearrangement uses TRBV6-4 and TRBJ2-7; 9 bases align to TRBD1. The CDR3 sequence is 13 residues long. The V and J ends lost 7 bases and 5 bases, in that order; junction bases with no gene match: 6. Germline V CDR1 and CDR2: MRHNA, SNTAGT. The CDR3 loop reads CASNSGQGNEQYF. CDR3 DNA: TGTGCCAGCAACTCGGGACAGGGAAACGAGCAGTACTTC.

A remark on this clone: Other DNA sequences in the same sample also yield this CDR3. This CDR3 reads CASSRRGAYEQYF. As DNA, the CDR3 is TGTGCCAGCAGCCGGCGGGGGGCTTACGAGCAGTACTTC. The J gene is TRBJ2-7, the V gene TRBV3-1 (or the pseudogene TRBV3-2); 8 positions agree with TRBD2. This CDR3 is 13 amino acids long. V trimming: 4 bases; J trimming: 4 bases; junction bases outside the gene matches: 3. Germline CDR1 is LGHDT and CDR2 is YNNKEL (reference sequence).

The chain joins TRBV6-6 to TRBJ1-1; tentative D call: TRBD1 (5 bases). The germline gives CDR1 MNHNY, CDR2 SVGAGI (reference sequence). This CDR3 region has 16 residues. V lost 2 bases, J lost 0 bases, and 13 bases lay in between. The CDR3 nucleotides read TGTGCCAGCAGTTACCCAACGACAGAATTGAACACTGAAGCTTTCTTT. This codes for CASSYPTTELNTEAFF.

The genes are TRBV11-2 and TRBJ1-1; possibly TRBD1 for D (5 bases). V lost 0 bases, J lost 2 bases, and 19 bases lay in between. This CDR3 comprises 18 residues. CDR1 is SGHAT and CDR2 is FQNNGV in the germline V gene. Written as DNA, the CDR3 is TGTGCCAGCAGCTTAGATCTTCACAGGCCGATCTTCAACACTGAAGCTTTCTTT. It is translated as CASSLDLHRPIFNTEAFF.

This clone has just a few counts. The chain carries TRBV21-1 and TRBJ1-2. TRBV21-1 is a listed pseudogene. This CDR3 spans 10 amino acids. The CDR3 coding sequence is TGTGCCCTAGGCCGAGGTGGCTACACCTTC. Amino acids: CALGRGGYTF.

This chain joins TRBV19 and TRBJ1-3, with 7 bases identical to TRBD1. The CDR3 is 15 residues long. The germline V gene encodes CDR1 LNHDA and CDR2 SQIVND (reference sequence). Unmatched junction bases numbered 9, after V lost 6 bases and J lost 4 bases. As DNA, the CDR3 is TGTGCCAGTAGGAACCCGGGACAGTTCGGAAACACCATATATTTT. Translation gives CASRNPGQFGNTIYF.

This chain uses TRBV3-1 (or the pseudogene TRBV3-2) with TRBJ2-3; possible D gene TRBD2, 7 bases. This CDR3 region has 15 residues. Germline CDR1 is LGHDT and CDR2 is YNNKEL (reference sequence). Trimming removed 5 bases at V and 2 bases at J, with 14 bases between. In DNA, the CDR3 is TGTGCCAGCAGCGAAACGGGGGGCCTCACAGATACGCAGTATTTT. Its protein product is CASSETGGLTDTQYF.

V and J are TRBV2 and TRBJ1-2, with a possible D match to TRBD1 (5 bases). The germline CDR1 and CDR2 sequences are SNHLY and FYNNEI. Trimming removed 8 bases from V and 4 bases from J, with 11 bases in between. The CDR3 extends over 12 amino acids. The CDR3 loop is CASSWGRYGYTF. The CDR3 DNA sequence: TGTGCCAGCTCTTGGGGCCGCTATGGCTACACCTTC.

The chain combines TRBV5-8 with TRBJ1-3; D is possibly TRBD1 (6 bases). The CDR3 totals 13 residues. CDR1 is SGHTS, CDR2 YDEGEE, per germline. Trimming stripped 6 bases from V and 4 bases from J, with 11 bases between. The DNA for the CDR3 is TGTGCCAGCATCAGGGACATCGGAAACACCATATATTTT. Residues: CASIRDIGNTIYF.

This chain links TRBV5-1 with TRBJ1-1; D may be TRBD1 (6 bases). CDR1 and CDR2 (germline): SGHRS, YFSETQ. The CDR3 covers 14 residues. V was clipped by 4 bases and J by 1 base, with 11 bases between them. The CDR3 DNA reads as TGCGCCAGCAGCCCGGGACAATCGAACACTGAAGCTTTCTTT. This gives the protein CASSPGQSNTEAFF.

This chain uses TRBV5-6 with TRBJ2-7; TRBD2 matches at 9 bases. The germline gives CDR1 SGHDT, CDR2 YYEEEE. The CDR3 extends over 14 amino acids. V was pared by 4 bases and J by 2 bases, with 4 bases of the junction left unmatched. The CDR3 is CASSGVAGAYEQYF. CDR3 in DNA: TGTGCCAGCAGCGGTGTAGCGGGGGCCTACGAGCAGTACTTC.

The chain has TRBV27 and TRBJ2-1; 15 nucleotides match TRBD2. The CDR3 has 15 residues. V trimming: 5 bases; J trimming: 9 bases; junction bases outside the gene matches: 5. Germline lookup yields CDR1 MNHEY and CDR2 SMNVEV (reference sequence). Here the CDR3 reads CASSRGTSGGLEQFF. The CDR3 DNA follows: TGTGCCAGCAGTCGCGGGACTAGCGGGGGGCTTGAGCAGTTCTTC.

The chain carries TRBV6-5 and TRBJ1-2; D is possibly TRBD1 (6 bases). The CDR3 runs 14 residues. V dropped 5 bases and J dropped 2 bases, with 12 bases sitting between them. Germline loops: CDR1 MNHEY, CDR2 SVGAGI. The chain's CDR3 is CASSKQGRNYGYTF. The CDR3 DNA is TGTGCCAGCAGTAAACAGGGCAGAAACTATGGCTACACCTTC.

This sequence joins TRBV9 and TRBJ2-2; TRBD2 agrees at 12 bases. Germline loops: CDR1 SGDLS, CDR2 YYNGEE. After removal of 3 bases from V and 5 bases from J, the junction contained 5 bases not matched to a gene. The CDR3 is 16 amino acids. CDR3 in DNA: TGTGCCAGCAGCGCCCCTAGCGGGGGGGGAACCGGGGAGCTGTTTTTT. Its protein product is CASSAPSGGGTGELFF.

This chain links TRBV12-3 or TRBV12-4 with TRBJ1-2, with D tentatively TRBD1 (6 bases). Trimming took 5 bases from V and 4 from J, leaving 11 bases between them. CDR3 length: 13 residues. CDR3 sequence reads: CASSPGQIYGYTF. DNA for the CDR3: TGTGCCAGCAGTCCCGGACAGATCTATGGCTACACCTTC.

The CDR3 sequence is CASRGRQGEKLFF. The CDR3 nucleotides read TGTGCCAGCAGGGGGCGACAGGGGGAAAAACTGTTTTTT. The rearrangement joins TRBV6-6 to TRBJ1-4, with 8 nucleotides matching TRBD1. The CDR3 contains 13 residues. Germline-derived CDR1 and CDR2 are MNHNY and SVGAGI (reference sequence). Trimming took 6 bases from V and 8 from J; bases not matched to a gene: 5.

The chain couples TRBV12-3 or TRBV12-4 to TRBJ1-2; 8 bases are a match to TRBD1. V lost 7 bases to trimming and J lost 8 bases; unmatched junction nucleotides: 9. This CDR3 has 13 residues. The CDR3 region is CASTRTGRGGYTF. The CDR3 nucleotides read TGTGCCAGCACCCGGACAGGGAGGGGAGGCTACACCTTC.

The chain employs TRBV3-1 (or the pseudogene TRBV3-2) and TRBJ1-1; no firm D call. V was shortened by 1 base and J by 1 base, with 10 bases between the two germline ends. The CDR3 contains 15 residues. Germline V CDR1 and CDR2: LGHDT, YNNKEL (reference sequence). The DNA of the CDR3 is TGTGCCAGCAGCCAAGGGGCCTCCCCGAACACTGAAGCTTTCTTT. Translation: CASSQGASPNTEAFF.

This clone has just one count. This chain uses TRBV27 with TRBJ1-1; D is unclear. The V gene lost 5 bases and the J gene lost 4 bases, with 14 bases spanning the gap. Germline loops: CDR1 MNHEY, CDR2 SMNVEV (reference sequence). The CDR3 loop spans 14 amino acids. The CDR3 bases are TGTGCCAGCAGTACCGAGGGCGAGAGCACTGAAGCTTTCTTT. This gives the protein CASSTEGESTEAFF.

The chain has TRBV5-5 and TRBJ2-6; TRBD1 might be the D (6 bases). The germline CDR1 and CDR2 sequences are SGHKS and YYEKEE (reference sequence). The CDR3 has 19 amino acids. V shed 4 bases and J shed 0 bases, with 20 bases lying between them. For the CDR3, the DNA is TGTGCCAGCAGCGAGATGGGCCAGGGGCCAATCTCTGGGGCCAACGTCCTGACTTTC. It codes for CASSEMGQGPISGANVLTF.

The V call is TRBV15, the J call TRBJ2-7; no reliable D call. In germline, CDR1 is LNHNV, CDR2 YYDKDF (reference sequence). V was shortened by 0 bases and J by 0 bases, with 6 bases between the two germline ends. The length of the CDR3 is 14 residues. This chain's CDR3 is CATSRDIISYEQYF. In DNA form, the CDR3 reads TGTGCCACCAGCAGAGATATAATCTCCTACGAGCAGTACTTC.

This clone was observed a handful of times. The genes are TRBV9 and TRBJ1-3, with unresolved D. V was shortened by 0 bases and J by 3 bases, with 10 bases between the two germline ends. CDR1 and CDR2 from the germline V gene are SGDLS and YYNGEE. This CDR3 has 15 residues. The CDR3 region has the DNA TGTGCCAGCAGCGTAGTGGCAGGCAATGGAAACACCATATATTTT. It translates to CASSVVAGNGNTIYF.

The rearrangement uses TRBV2 and TRBJ2-7; TRBD1 matches at 9 bases. CDR1 is SNHLY and CDR2 is FYNNEI in the germline V gene. The CDR3 spans 14 residues. J gave up 3 bases and V 4 bases, and 4 bases lay outside the gene matches. Here the CDR3 reads CASSGGTGNYEQYF. The CDR3 DNA reads as TGTGCCAGCAGTGGGGGGACAGGGAACTACGAGCAGTACTTC.

This clone was recorded only once. The chain carries TRBV4-1 and TRBJ1-6; D ambiguous. CDR1 MGHRA and CDR2 YSYEKL come from the germline V gene. The CDR3 extends over 13 amino acids. Trimming left V 5 bases short and J 5 bases short, with 7 bases between. The CDR3 protein is CASSWADNSPLHF. CDR3 nucleotides: TGCGCCAGCAGCTGGGCCGATAATTCACCCCTCCACTTT.